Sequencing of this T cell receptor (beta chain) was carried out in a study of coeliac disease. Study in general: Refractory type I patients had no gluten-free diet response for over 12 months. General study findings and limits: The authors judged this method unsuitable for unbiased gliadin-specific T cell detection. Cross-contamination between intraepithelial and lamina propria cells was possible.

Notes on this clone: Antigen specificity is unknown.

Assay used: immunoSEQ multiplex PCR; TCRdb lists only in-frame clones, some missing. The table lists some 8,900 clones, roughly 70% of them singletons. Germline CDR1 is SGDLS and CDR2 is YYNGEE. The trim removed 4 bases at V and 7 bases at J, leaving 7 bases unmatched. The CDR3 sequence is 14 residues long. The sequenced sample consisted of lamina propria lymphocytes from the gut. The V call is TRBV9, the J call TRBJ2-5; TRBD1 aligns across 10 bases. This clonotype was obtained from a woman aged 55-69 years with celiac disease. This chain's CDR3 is CASSPRDRGRTQYF. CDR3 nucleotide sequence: TGTGCCAGCAGCCCCCGGGACAGGGGAAGGACCCAGTACTTC.